This T cell receptor beta chain derives from a study of PD-1 blockade in classical Hodgkin lymphoma. Study as a whole: The study gave patients nivolumab 3 mg/kg intravenously every 2 weeks.

Autologous stem cell transplantation was followed by relapse in every patient, and brentuximab vedotin exposure varied. Findings and limits, study-wide: Relapsed/refractory patients reportedly had the lowest baseline TCR diversity, below newly diagnosed patients, who were below healthy donors.

TCRdb's copy holds only in-frame clones and misses some; the assay was immunoSEQ multiplex PCR. The table includes about 28,000 clones, 83% detected once. This clone was seen once. The antigen is unknown. Germline V gives CDR1 SGHTS, CDR2 YDEGEE. V was shortened by 5 bases and J by 5 bases, with 14 bases between the two germline ends. This CDR3 has 13 amino acids. This receptor was obtained from a human donor with classical Hodgkin lymphoma. Sequenced material: peripheral blood mononuclear cells (PBMCs), taken before the second cycle of nivolumab. The chain has TRBV5-8 and TRBJ2-7; D may be TRBD2 (5 bases). The CDR3 sequence: CASRRRAMDEQYF. The CDR3 region has the DNA TGTGCCAGCAGGCGGCGGGCGATGGACGAGCAGTACTTC.